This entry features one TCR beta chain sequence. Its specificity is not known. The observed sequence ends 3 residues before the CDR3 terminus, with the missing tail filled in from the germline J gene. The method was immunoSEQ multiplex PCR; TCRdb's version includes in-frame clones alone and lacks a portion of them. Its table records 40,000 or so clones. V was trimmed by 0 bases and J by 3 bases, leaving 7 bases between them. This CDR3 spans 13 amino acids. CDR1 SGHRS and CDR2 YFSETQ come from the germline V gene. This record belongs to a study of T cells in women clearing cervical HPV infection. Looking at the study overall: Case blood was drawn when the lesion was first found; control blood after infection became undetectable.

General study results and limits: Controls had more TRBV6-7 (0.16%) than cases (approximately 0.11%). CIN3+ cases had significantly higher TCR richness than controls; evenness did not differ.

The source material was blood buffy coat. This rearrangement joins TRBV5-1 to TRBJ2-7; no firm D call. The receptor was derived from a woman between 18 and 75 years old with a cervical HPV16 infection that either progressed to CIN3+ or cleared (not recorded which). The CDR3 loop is CASSLGFSYEQYF. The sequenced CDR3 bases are TGCGCCAGCAGCTTGGGGTTCAGCTACGAG.